This TCR beta chain was obtained from a study of blood T cell repertoires in COVID-19. About the research overall: Acute-phase and convalescent COVID-19 samples originated in the United States, Italy and Spain. PBMCs, B-cell-depleted T cells, or T cells provided the cDNA or gDNA that made up the material.

Germline CDR1 and CDR2: LNHDA and SQIVND (reference sequence). This CDR3 contains 15 residues. Trimming at V came to 1 base and at J to 10 bases, leaving 7 bases not matched to a gene. Here immunoSEQ multiplex PCR was the method, and the copy in TCRdb shows in-frame clones only, minus some. Of about 400,000 clones in the sample, 86% were seen once. Sequenced material: peripheral blood. This TCR came from a woman aged 55-70 years with COVID-19, enrolled during active disease. This chain connects TRBV19 to TRBJ1-6; TRBD1 agrees at 7 bases. Here the CDR3 DNA reads TGTGCCAGTAGTATAGGAGACAGGGATCGATCACCCCTCCACTTT. It specifies CASSIGDRDRSPLHF.